This paragraph reports one T cell receptor (beta chain). The antigen this receptor binds is unknown. No base qualities exist here, and no much larger clone lies one base off it. V was cut back by 4 bases and J by 2 bases, leaving a gap of 13 bases between them. The germline V gene encodes CDR1 SGHRS and CDR2 YFSETQ. The cysteine opens and the phenylalanine closes a CDR3 of 16 amino acids. Just CDR3 DNA is preserved here, 48 bases in frame from base 1. The entry originates in a study of cytomegalovirus exposure and HLA in healthy donors (dated by TCRdb to the late 2010s). Some background on the complete study: According to a later analysis, the roughly 120 validation repertoires were produced on the same platform as the 700 or so repertoires of the first cohort. The study aimed to test whether signatures of past pathogen exposure could be identified by cataloging public T cell receptors. A separate validation cohort of 100 to 150 different subjects was used in addition to the approximately 700-subject first cohort. To predict cytomegalovirus infection status, the study brought together high-throughput TCR immunosequencing, statistical association of individual TCRs with disease status, and machine learning. What the study reported, not specific to this receptor: All 110 or so repertoires were used to score co-occurrence in the validation cohort in a later analysis, because that analysis had no HLA typing for the cohort. In the study, 150 to 200 TCR beta chains were listed as associated with cytomegalovirus. The classifier was reported to diagnose cytomegalovirus status with high specificity and sensitivity in both the original cohort and the validation cohort. A few of the identified cytomegalovirus-associated TCR beta chains were confirmed in vitro to be specific for cytomegalovirus antigens. In a later analysis, TCRs clustered in the first cohort were found to also tend to co-occur in the 130 or so validation repertoires, with approximately 94% of cluster scores above 0. The authors suggested that the approach could potentially be generalized to other disease states and immunological phenotypes. Most TCR sequences were seen in very few donors, while some public TCRs were found in many individuals.

Receptor amplification or capture employed the immunoSEQ multiplex PCR assay. Turning to the authors' computational methods: To diagnose cytomegalovirus status from the catalog of TCR beta chain sequences, a statistical classification framework was built. TCRdb limited this immuneACCESS table to in-frame rearrangements with V and J called. A share of clones is missing; checked studies link under half to unresolved V genes, and the rest is unexplained. Clone size and the V and J calls come from that table; the DNA yielded D and trimming. The sample has a few hundred thousand clones on record, just over 85% of them singletons. The ten largest clones represent around 0.8% of the sample. The donors were included in the validation cohort of some 110 subjects, a group kept apart from the roughly 610-subject first cohort.

The chain was built from TRBV5-1 and TRBJ2-6; no D segment can be confidently identified. The TCR comes from a woman aged 18 to 35 in good health and CMV-seronegative. The material sequenced was PBMCs. The CDR3 loop reads CASSRLSMAGANVLTF. The sequenced DNA: TGCGCCAGCAGCCGCCTCAGTATGGCTGGGGCCAACGTCCTGACTTTC.